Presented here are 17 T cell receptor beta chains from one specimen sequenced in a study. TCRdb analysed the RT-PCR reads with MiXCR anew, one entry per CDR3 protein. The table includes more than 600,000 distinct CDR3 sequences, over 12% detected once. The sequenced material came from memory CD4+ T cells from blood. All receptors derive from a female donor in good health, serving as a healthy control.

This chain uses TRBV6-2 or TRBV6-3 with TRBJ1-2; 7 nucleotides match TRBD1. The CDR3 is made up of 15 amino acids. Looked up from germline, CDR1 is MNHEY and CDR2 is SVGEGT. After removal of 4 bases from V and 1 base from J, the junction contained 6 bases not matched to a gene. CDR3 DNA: TGTGCCAGCAGTTCCGGGACAGACCATAACTATGGCTACACCTTC. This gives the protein CASSSGTDHNYGYTF.

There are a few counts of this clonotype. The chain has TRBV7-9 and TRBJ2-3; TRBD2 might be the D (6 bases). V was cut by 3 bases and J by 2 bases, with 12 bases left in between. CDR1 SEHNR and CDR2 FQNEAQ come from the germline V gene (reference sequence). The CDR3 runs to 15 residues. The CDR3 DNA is TGTGCCAGCAGCTTTGCGGCGGGATCCACAGATACGCAGTATTTT. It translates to CASSFAAGSTDTQYF.

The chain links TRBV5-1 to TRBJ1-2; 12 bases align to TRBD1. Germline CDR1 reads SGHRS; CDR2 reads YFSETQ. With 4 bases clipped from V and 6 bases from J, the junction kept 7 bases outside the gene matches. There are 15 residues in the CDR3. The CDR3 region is CASSLRDRGPNGYTF. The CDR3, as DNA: TGCGCCAGCAGCCTCCGGGACAGGGGGCCCAATGGCTACACCTTC.

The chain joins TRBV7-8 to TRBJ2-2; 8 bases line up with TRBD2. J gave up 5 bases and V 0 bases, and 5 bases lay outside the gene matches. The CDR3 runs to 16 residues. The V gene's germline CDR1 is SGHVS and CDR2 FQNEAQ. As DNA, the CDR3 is TGTGCCAGCAGCTTAGCGTTCGGGGGGGCGACCGGGGAGCTGTTTTTT. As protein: CASSLAFGGATGELFF.

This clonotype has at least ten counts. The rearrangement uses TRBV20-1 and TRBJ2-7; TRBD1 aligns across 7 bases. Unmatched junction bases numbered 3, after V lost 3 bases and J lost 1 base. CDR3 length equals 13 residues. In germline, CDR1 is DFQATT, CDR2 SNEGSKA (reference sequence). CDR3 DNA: TGCAGTGCTAGCGAGGGGGCGTCCTACGAGCAGTACTTC. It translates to CSASEGASYEQYF.

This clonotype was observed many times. The CDR3 DNA follows: TGCGCCAGCAGCTCCGCGGGCAGTAACACTGAAGCTTTCTTT. Amino acid sequence: CASSSAGSNTEAFF. The chain employs TRBV5-1 and TRBJ1-1; D gene uncertain. Germline V gene sequence: CDR1 SGHRS, CDR2 YFSETQ. This CDR3 is 14 amino acids long. V dropped 3 bases and J dropped 2 bases, with 11 bases sitting between them.

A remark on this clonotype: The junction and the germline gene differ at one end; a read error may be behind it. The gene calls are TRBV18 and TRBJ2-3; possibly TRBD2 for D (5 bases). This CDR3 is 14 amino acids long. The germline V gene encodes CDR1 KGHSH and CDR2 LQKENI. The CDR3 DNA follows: TGTGCCAGCTCAACACCATCGGGGAGAGATACGCAGTATTTT. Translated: CASSTPSGRDTQYF.

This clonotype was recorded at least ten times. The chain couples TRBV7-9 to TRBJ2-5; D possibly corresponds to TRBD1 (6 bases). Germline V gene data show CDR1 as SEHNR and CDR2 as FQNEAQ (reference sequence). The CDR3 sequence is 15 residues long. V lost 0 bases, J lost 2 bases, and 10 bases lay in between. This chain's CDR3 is CASSLAVGQQETQYF. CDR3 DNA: TGTGCCAGCAGCTTAGCGGTTGGACAGCAAGAGACCCAGTACTTC. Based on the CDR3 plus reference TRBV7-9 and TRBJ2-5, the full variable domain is DTGVSQNPRHKITKRGQNVTFRCDPISEHNRLYWYRQTLGQGPEFLTYFQNEAQLEKSRLLSDRFSAERPKGSFSTLEIQRTEQGDSAMYLCASSLAVGQQETQYFGPGTRLLVL.

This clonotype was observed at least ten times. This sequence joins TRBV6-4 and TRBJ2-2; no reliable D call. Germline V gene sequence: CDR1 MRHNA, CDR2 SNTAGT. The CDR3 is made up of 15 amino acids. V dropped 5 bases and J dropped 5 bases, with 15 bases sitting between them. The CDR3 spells CASSKVMIPTGELFF. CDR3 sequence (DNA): TGTGCCAGCAGTAAGGTGATGATTCCGACCGGGGAGCTGTTTTTT.

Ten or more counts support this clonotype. The CDR3 sequence is CATRPSGSNTGELFF. CDR3 coding DNA: TGTGCCACCCGACCTAGCGGGTCGAACACCGGGGAGCTGTTTTTT. J is TRBJ2-2 and V is TRBV10-3; 8 bases are shared with TRBD2. Looked up from germline, CDR1 is ENHRY and CDR2 is SYGVKD. The CDR3 has 15 amino acids. Losses at the gene ends were 10 bases for V and 0 bases for J; bases not matched to a gene: 7.

The CDR3 nucleotides are TGTGCCAGCAGTCCCTCCGCACAGGGGGGGACTGAAGCTTTCTTT. Translation: CASSPSAQGGTEAFF. The V call is TRBV6-5, the J call TRBJ1-1, with 8 bases that match TRBD1. The CDR3 has 15 amino acids. CDR1 and CDR2 (germline): MNHEY, SVGAGI. Germline trimming cut 5 bases from V and 5 bases from J; bases unmatched to any gene: 10.

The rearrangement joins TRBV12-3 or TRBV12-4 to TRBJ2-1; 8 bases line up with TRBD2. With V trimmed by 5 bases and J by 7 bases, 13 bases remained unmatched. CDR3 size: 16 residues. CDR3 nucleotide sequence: TGTGCCAGCAGTGGTACGGGGGGGTTGGATGGAAATGAGCAGTTCTTC. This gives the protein CASSGTGGLDGNEQFF.

The CDR3 protein is CATGVSNEKLFF. In DNA form, the CDR3 reads TGTGCCACCGGGGTTTCTAATGAAAAACTGTTTTTT. J is TRBJ1-4 and V is TRBV6-6; D is unresolved. The germline V gene has CDR1 MNHNY and CDR2 SVGAGI (reference sequence). The CDR3 runs 12 residues. Trimming pared 10 bases from V and 3 bases from J, leaving 9 bases between.

CDR3 amino acids: CASSVGPLDYGYTF. The CDR3 DNA is TGTGCCAGCAGCGTAGGGCCCCTGGACTATGGCTACACCTTC. This chain connects TRBV9 to TRBJ1-2, with D uncertain. CDR3 size: 14 residues. Germline V gene data show CDR1 as SGDLS and CDR2 as YYNGEE. Trimming removed 0 bases from V and 3 bases from J, with 9 bases in between.

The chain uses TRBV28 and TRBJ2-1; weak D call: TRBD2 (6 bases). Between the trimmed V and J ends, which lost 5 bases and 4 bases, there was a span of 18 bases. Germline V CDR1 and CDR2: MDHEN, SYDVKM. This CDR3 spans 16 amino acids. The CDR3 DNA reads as TGTGCCAGCAGTAGTCTCGGGGGTTTGGGATACAATGAGCAGTTCTTC. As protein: CASSSLGGLGYNEQFF.

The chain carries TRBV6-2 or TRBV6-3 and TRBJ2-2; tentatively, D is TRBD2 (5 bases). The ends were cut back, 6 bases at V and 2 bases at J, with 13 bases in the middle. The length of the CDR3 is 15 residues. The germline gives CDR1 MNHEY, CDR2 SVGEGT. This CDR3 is CASRPAELNTGELFF. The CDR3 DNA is TGTGCCAGCAGACCAGCGGAGCTAAACACCGGGGAGCTGTTTTTT.

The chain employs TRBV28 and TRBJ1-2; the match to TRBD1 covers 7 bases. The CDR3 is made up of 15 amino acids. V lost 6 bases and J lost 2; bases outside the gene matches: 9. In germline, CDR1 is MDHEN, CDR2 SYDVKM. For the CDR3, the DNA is TGTGCCAGCAGCCTTGGGAGGGGGCTGAACTATGGCTACACCTTC. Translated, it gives CASSLGRGLNYGYTF.